One sample yielded the 19 T cell receptor beta chains listed below, sequenced in a study of T cell responses to AZD1222 COVID-19 vaccine. Method: immunoSEQ multiplex PCR; TCRdb's copy keeps in-frame clones and lacks some. In the table there are around 140,000 clones, under 95% of which are singletons. The specimen was peripheral blood, collected 28 days after the second dose of the MenACWY control vaccine. The receptors stem from an adult who received the MenACWY meningococcal vaccine as a control.

The J gene is TRBJ2-4, the V gene TRBV6-2 or TRBV6-3; D is undetermined. Trimming took off 4 bases at V and 3 bases at J, with 16 bases between the two ends. The CDR3 covers 16 residues. CDR1 and CDR2 from the germline V gene are MNHEY and SVGEGT. The CDR3 region is CASSFSPDGSKNIQYF. The CDR3 DNA reads as TGTGCCAGCAGTTTTAGCCCCGATGGAAGCAAAAACATTCAGTACTTC.

The chain has TRBV7-9 and TRBJ1-3, with TRBD1 matching over 9 bases. This CDR3 region has 16 residues. Unmatched junction bases numbered 1, after V lost 1 base and J lost 0 bases. From germline, CDR1 is SEHNR and CDR2 FQNEAQ (reference sequence). The CDR3 reads CASSLGTGVSGNTIYF. CDR3 bases: TGTGCCAGCAGCTTAGGGACAGGGGTCTCTGGAAACACCATATATTTT.

The genes are TRBV6-2 or TRBV6-3 and TRBJ2-3, with D perhaps TRBD1 or TRBD2 (5 bases each). V lost 0 bases, J lost 2 bases, and 21 bases lay in between. The germline V gene encodes CDR1 MNHEY and CDR2 SVGEGT. CDR3 length equals 19 residues. The CDR3 spells CASSYSVVVGDVDTDTQYF. The DNA for the CDR3 is TGTGCCAGCAGTTACTCGGTGGTGGTTGGGGACGTAGACACAGATACGCAGTATTTT.

The V and J genes are TRBV19 and TRBJ2-5, with 8 bases fitting TRBD1. The CDR3 has 14 residues. J gave up 5 bases and V 5 bases, and 7 bases lay outside the gene matches. The V gene's germline CDR1 is LNHDA and CDR2 SQIVND (reference sequence). This CDR3 reads CASSATGAQETQYF. CDR3 sequence (DNA): TGTGCCAGTAGTGCGACAGGGGCGCAGGAGACCCAGTACTTC.

The gene calls are TRBV5-1 and TRBJ2-5; no clear D gene. This CDR3 has 14 amino acids. Germline CDR1 SGHRS, CDR2 YFSETQ. V lost 0 bases to trimming and J lost 2 bases, with 8 bases between them. CDR3 bases: TGCGCCAGCAGCTTGGAAAGGGAACAAGAGACCCAGTACTTC. Its protein is CASSLEREQETQYF.

V is TRBV3-1 (or the pseudogene TRBV3-2) and J is TRBJ2-3; 10 bases agree with TRBD2. The germline V gene encodes CDR1 LGHDT and CDR2 YNNKEL (reference sequence). This CDR3 is 17 amino acids long. Losses at the gene ends were 4 bases for V and 2 bases for J; bases not matched to a gene: 9. In DNA, the CDR3 is TGTGCCAGCAGCCTCCGGGTAGCGGGGGGTCCCACAGATACGCAGTATTTT. This codes for CASSLRVAGGPTDTQYF.

Only one count was recorded for this clone. The chain links TRBV4-3 to TRBJ2-2; 9 bases match TRBD1. This CDR3 is built from 16 residues. Trimming took 2 bases from V and 4 from J; bases not matched to a gene: 5. The V gene's germline CDR1 is LGHNA and CDR2 YSLEER. CDR3: CASSQRTGASTGELFF. The CDR3 coding sequence is TGCGCCAGCAGCCAACGGACAGGGGCGAGCACCGGGGAGCTGTTTTTT.

V gene TRBV3-1 (or the pseudogene TRBV3-2) combines with J gene TRBJ1-2; perhaps TRBD1 as D (5 bases). V lost 4 bases, J lost 0 bases, and 9 bases lay in between. The CDR3 consists of 14 residues. Germline values: CDR1 LGHDT, CDR2 YNNKEL (reference sequence). CDR3 DNA sequence: TGTGCCAGCAGCCGACAGCTAACTAACTATGGCTACACCTTC. This translates into CASSRQLTNYGYTF.

This clone was recorded only once. The rearrangement uses TRBV20-1 and TRBJ1-2; D is unclear. Germline assignment: CDR1 DFQATT and CDR2 SNEGSKA (reference sequence). This CDR3 has 13 amino acids. V lost 3 bases and J 4 bases, leaving 12 bases between the germline ends. CDR3 sequence: CSASPESGYGYTF. DNA of the CDR3: TGCAGTGCTAGTCCTGAGAGCGGCTATGGCTACACCTTC.

The V gene is TRBV21-1, the J gene TRBJ1-2; the tabulated D call, TRBD1, remains unverified against the DNA. TRBV21-1 has pseudogene status. CDR3 size: 19 residues. CDR3 amino acids: CASSKETGGAFDTNYGYTF. Here the CDR3 DNA reads TGTGCCAGCAGCAAGGAGACAGGGGGCGCGTTCGATACTAACTATGGCTACACCTTC.

The table lists this clone with a few counts. CDR3 coding DNA: TGTGCCAGCTCACCACAGATGGCAGGGTTGAACAATGAGCAGTTCTTC. Translating gives CASSPQMAGLNNEQFF. This sequence joins TRBV18 and TRBJ2-1, with D perhaps matching TRBD1 (5 bases). CDR3 size: 16 residues. The V end lost 1 base, the J end lost 5 bases, and 15 bases lay between the germline ends. Germline assignment: CDR1 KGHSH and CDR2 LQKENI.

The chain has TRBV28 and TRBJ2-7, with 10 positions matching TRBD1. The ends lost 5 bases at V and 5 bases at J; junction bases unmatched: 9. The CDR3 is 15 amino acids. The germline V gene has CDR1 MDHEN and CDR2 SYDVKM. The CDR3 region has the DNA TGTGCCAGCAGTCCCTCCGGGACAGGGGTCAACGAGCAGTACTTC. It specifies CASSPSGTGVNEQYF.

This chain uses TRBV7-8 with TRBJ2-7; 8 nucleotides match TRBD1. V lost 4 bases and J lost 5; bases outside the gene matches: 7. The CDR3 contains 14 residues. CDR1 SGHVS and CDR2 FQNEAQ come from the germline V gene. The CDR3 DNA sequence: TGTGCCAGCAGCTCCCGGACAGGGCCCCACGAGCAGTACTTC. Its protein is CASSSRTGPHEQYF. Supplemented by reference TRBV7-8 and TRBJ2-7, the full variable domain reads GAGVSQSPRYKVAKRGQDVALRCDPISGHVSLFWYQQALGQGPEFLTYFQNEAQLDKSGLPSDRFFAERPEGSVSTLKIQRTQQEDSAVYLCASSSRTGPHEQYFGPGTRLTVT.

V gene TRBV11-2 combines with J gene TRBJ1-6; the match to TRBD1 covers 7 bases. The CDR3 length is 16 residues. The V gene's germline CDR1 is SGHAT and CDR2 FQNNGV. V shed 6 bases and J 8 bases; nucleotides not matched to a gene: 13. CDR3 loop: CASSKPTGAIDSPLHF. The CDR3 DNA sequence: TGTGCCAGCAGTAAACCTACAGGGGCTATAGATTCACCCCTCCACTTT. Drawing the rest from reference TRBV11-2 and TRBJ1-6, the complete variable domain is EAGVAQSPRYKIIEKRQSVAFWCNPISGHATLYWYQQILGQGPKLLIQFQNNGVVDDSQLPKDRFSAERLKGVDSTLKIQPAKLEDSAVYLCASSKPTGAIDSPLHFGNGTRLTVT.

This clone was found once. The rearrangement links TRBV9 to TRBJ1-3; 8 bases are shared with TRBD1. The V and J ends lost 3 bases and 3 bases, in that order; junction bases with no gene match: 8. The CDR3 has 16 amino acids. Germline V gene data show CDR1 as SGDLS and CDR2 as YYNGEE. CDR3 DNA sequence: TGTGCCAGCAGCGGCCCAACAGGGGGAGGTGGAAACACCATATATTTT. Translated: CASSGPTGGGGNTIYF.

The chain has TRBV6-1 and TRBJ2-7; D is unresolved. Looked up from germline, CDR1 is MNHNS and CDR2 is SASEGT. This CDR3 comprises 12 residues. The ends were cut back, 2 bases at V and 4 bases at J, with 6 bases in the middle. DNA for the CDR3: TGTGCCAGCAGTGAACACGGGTACGAGCAGTACTTC. Encoded protein: CASSEHGYEQYF.

This CDR3 is CASSTGGATNQPQHF. Here the CDR3 DNA reads TGTGCCAGCTCAACAGGGGGGGCTACCAATCAGCCCCAGCATTTT. V and J are TRBV18 and TRBJ1-5; 8 nucleotides match TRBD1. The CDR3 covers 15 residues. Trimming at V came to 5 bases and at J to 3 bases, leaving 6 bases not matched to a gene. Germline assignment: CDR1 KGHSH and CDR2 LQKENI.

The CDR3 here is CASRISAAEQFF. In DNA, the CDR3 is TGTGCCAGCAGAATCAGTGCGGCTGAGCAGTTCTTC. The chain uses TRBV12-3 or TRBV12-4 and TRBJ2-1; D is unclear. V lost 6 bases, J lost 9 bases, and 12 bases lay in between. The CDR3 contains 12 residues.

The chain is built from TRBV5-1 and TRBJ1-3; D is uncertain. The germline CDR1 and CDR2 sequences are SGHRS and YFSETQ. V lost 0 bases to trimming and J lost 0 bases, with 10 bases between them. The CDR3 contains 16 residues. The CDR3 bases are TGCGCCAGCAGCTTGGCTGGGGAGAGCTCTGGAAACACCATATATTTT. Translated: CASSLAGESSGNTIYF.